One and the same sample provided the 18 T cell receptor beta chains below, sequenced in a study of naive and memory T cell subsets. Amplification of ligated cDNA took four PCR rounds with SP2 and nested alpha and beta constant primers. TCRdb processed the UMI-ligation and nested PCR reads anew with MiXCR; each CDR3 protein has one entry. This sample has about 26,000 distinct CDR3 sequences, with about 5.2% found just once. TCR cDNA received a 3' ligated oligonucleotide that carried a UMI. The material sequenced was blood. The receptor source for this set is an adult in good health.

This clonotype was recorded at least ten times. V gene TRBV3-1 combines with J gene TRBJ1-2; D gene ambiguous. The V end lost 3 bases, the J end lost 2 bases, and 10 bases lay between the germline ends. Germline assignment: CDR1 LGHDT and CDR2 YNNKEL (reference sequence). The CDR3 runs 14 residues. In nucleotides, the CDR3 is TGTGCCAGCAGCCACTCCTACAACAACTATGGCTACACCTTC. This translates into CASSHSYNNYGYTF.

The V call is TRBV6-6, the J call TRBJ2-1; 8 nucleotides match TRBD2. Germline values: CDR1 MNHNY, CDR2 SVGAGI (reference sequence). The CDR3 has 18 amino acids. The J segment lost 3 bases and the V segment lost 2 bases, leaving 12 bases of the junction unmatched. CDR3 sequence (DNA): TGTGCCAGCAGTTACGATGAAGGAGTAGCGGGATACTACAATGAGCAGTTCTTC. It encodes CASSYDEGVAGYYNEQFF.

This clonotype has ten or more counts. The genes are TRBV9 and TRBJ1-5; the D gene is possibly TRBD1 (6 bases). The CDR3 is made up of 13 amino acids. CDR1 and CDR2 (germline): SGDLS, YYNGEE. Trimming took off 3 bases at V and 7 bases at J, with 11 bases between the two ends. CDR3 nucleotide sequence: TGTGCCAGCAGCGCACAGGGAATCCAGCCCCAGCATTTT. This encodes CASSAQGIQPQHF.

The J gene is TRBJ2-1, the V gene TRBV29-1; weak D call: TRBD2 (5 bases). V lost 4 bases and J 5 bases, leaving 12 bases between the germline ends. CDR1 and CDR2 from the germline V gene are SQVTM and ANQGSEA. There are 13 residues in the CDR3. The CDR3 spells CSVAARLNNEQFF. The DNA for the CDR3 is TGCAGCGTTGCAGCCAGACTAAACAATGAGCAGTTCTTC.

This clonotype has a count of ten or more. V is TRBV27 and J is TRBJ2-3; D is uncertain. This CDR3 spans 14 amino acids. From germline, CDR1 is MNHEY and CDR2 SMNVEV (reference sequence). Trimming took 0 bases from V and 2 from J, leaving 6 bases between them. The CDR3 is CASSLSVSTDTQYF. The CDR3 DNA sequence: TGTGCCAGCAGTTTATCAGTTTCCACAGATACGCAGTATTTT.

Many counts were recorded for this clonotype. The chain combines TRBV20-1 with TRBJ1-1; 9 bases agree with TRBD1. Germline V gives CDR1 DFQATT, CDR2 SNEGSKA (reference sequence). The V segment lost 6 bases and the J segment 7 bases; nucleotides outside the gene matches: 12. CDR3 size: 14 residues. For the CDR3, the DNA is TGCAGTGCCGCACTACAGGGGGCGCCAAGTGAAGCTTTCTTT. It translates to CSAALQGAPSEAFF.

This clonotype was seen ten or more times. V and J are TRBV28 and TRBJ2-3, with D possibly being TRBD1 or TRBD2 (7 bases each). V dropped 7 bases and J dropped 3 bases, with 20 bases sitting between them. CDR3 length: 16 amino acids. Germline assignment: CDR1 MDHEN and CDR2 SYDVKM. The CDR3 coding sequence is TGTGCCAGCAACGAGGGAGGGGGCTGGGGTACAGATACGCAGTATTTT. Protein product: CASNEGGGWGTDTQYF.

The J gene is TRBJ2-7, the V gene TRBV6-2 or TRBV6-3, with D tentatively TRBD1 (6 bases). Trimming removed 0 bases from V and 4 bases from J, with 10 bases in between. The CDR3 covers 14 residues. Germline assignment: CDR1 MNHEY and CDR2 SVGEGT. The CDR3 protein is CASSYSAGEYEQYF. The CDR3 DNA is TGTGCCAGCAGTTACTCGGCAGGGGAGTACGAGCAGTACTTC.

V gene TRBV20-1 combines with J gene TRBJ1-4, with a possible D match to TRBD1 (6 bases). The CDR3 length is 14 residues. Germline assignment: CDR1 DFQATT and CDR2 SNEGSKA (reference sequence). V dropped 5 bases and J dropped 0 bases, with 10 bases sitting between them. The CDR3 nucleotides are TGCAGTGCTCCAAGGGGGGCAACTAATGAAAAACTGTTTTTT. It encodes CSAPRGATNEKLFF.

This clonotype came up many times. The V call is TRBV12-3 or TRBV12-4, the J call TRBJ2-1, with a weak D call TRBD2 (5 bases). Trimming stripped 3 bases from V and 8 bases from J, with 11 bases between. The CDR3 sequence is 13 residues long. CDR3 bases: TGTGCCAGCAGTTTGAGAGGGCGCGATGAGCAGTTCTTC. Protein sequence: CASSLRGRDEQFF.

This clonotype appeared many times. The chain employs TRBV20-1 and TRBJ1-5; D gene unclear. Deletions cut 7 bases from V and 1 base from J, with 8 bases between. CDR1 is DFQATT, CDR2 SNEGSKA, per germline (reference sequence). This CDR3 spans 12 amino acids. CDR3 loop: CSVARSNQPQHF. The CDR3 DNA is TGCAGTGTTGCAAGGAGCAATCAGCCCCAGCATTTT.

This clonotype was counted between two and nine times. At one of its ends the junction is not consistent with the germline gene, which may arise from a read error. The genes are TRBV15 and TRBJ1-2; D remains ambiguous. This CDR3 is built from 13 residues. Germline CDR1 and CDR2: LNHNV and YYDKDF (reference sequence). The CDR3 sequence is CATSPARGYGDTF. The CDR3 coding sequence is TGTGCCACCAGTCCTGCCCGCGGCTATGGCGACACCTTC.

In this sample, this clonotype turned up many times. The CDR3 reads CASSLIAGGLVEQFF. The CDR3, as DNA: TGCGCCAGCAGCTTGATAGCGGGAGGTCTGGTTGAGCAGTTCTTC. This chain uses TRBV5-1 with TRBJ2-1, with 10 bases aligning to TRBD2. This CDR3 comprises 15 residues. V shed 1 base, J shed 9 bases, and the junction held 7 bases outside the gene matches. Germline CDR1 and CDR2: SGHRS and YFSETQ.

This clonotype was counted ten times or more. J is TRBJ2-6 and V is TRBV18; 8 nucleotides align to TRBD2. V was pared by 1 base and J by 2 bases, with 4 bases of the junction left unmatched. CDR3 length: 17 residues. Germline lookup yields CDR1 KGHSH and CDR2 LQKENI. The DNA of the CDR3 is TGTGCCAGCTCACCACGGGTAGCGGGAACTGGGGCCAACGTCCTGACTTTC. Protein product: CASSPRVAGTGANVLTF.

This clonotype was counted between two and nine times. The chain combines TRBV30 with TRBJ1-5; D is ambiguous. The CDR3 length is 14 residues. V was trimmed by 0 bases and J by 2 bases, leaving 8 bases between them. Germline V CDR1 and CDR2: GTSNPN, SVGIG (reference sequence). CDR3 sequence reads: CAWSVGSGNQPQHF. The CDR3, as DNA: TGTGCCTGGAGTGTCGGCTCCGGCAATCAGCCCCAGCATTTT.

This clonotype was seen at least ten times. J is TRBJ1-1 and V is TRBV18, with D possibly matching TRBD1 (5 bases). V gave up 0 bases and J gave up 3 bases, with 17 bases separating them. The V gene's germline CDR1 is KGHSH and CDR2 LQKENI. The CDR3 is 17 amino acids. This CDR3 is CASSPPRDSLYHTEAFF. CDR3 nucleotides: TGTGCCAGCTCACCACCGCGAGACAGCTTATATCACACTGAAGCTTTCTTT.

This clonotype was counted at least ten times. The chain combines TRBV20-1 with TRBJ2-5; perhaps TRBD2 as D (6 bases). Per the germline V gene, CDR1 is DFQATT and CDR2 is SNEGSKA (reference sequence). This CDR3 comprises 12 residues. The CDR3 here is CKPSGSQETQYF. The CDR3, as DNA: TGCAAACCAAGCGGGTCCCAAGAGACCCAGTACTTC.

On this clonotype itself: One junction end does not reproduce the germline sequence, and a read error may be involved. The chain recombines TRBV28 with TRBJ1-5; TRBD1 agrees at 8 bases. The CDR3 consists of 13 residues. The germline V gene encodes CDR1 MDHEN and CDR2 SYDVKM. In DNA, the CDR3 is TGCGCCGTGGGACAGGTGAGGGCTCAGCCCCAGCATTTT. Its protein product is CAVGQVRAQPQHF.